This TCR beta chain was profiled in a study of blood T cell repertoires in COVID-19. Profiled with immunoSEQ multiplex PCR; TCRdb holds only in-frame clones, not every one. The table records approximately 390,000 clones, around 87% of them present only once. With V trimmed by 5 bases and J by 2 bases, 7 bases remained unmatched. This CDR3 is 15 amino acids long. Germline V gene lookup returns CDR1 SGHTA and CDR2 FQGTGA. This clone was picked up a small number of times. The J gene is TRBJ2-7, the V gene TRBV7-3, with 9 positions matching TRBD1. The sequencing sample was made of PBMCs or T cells enriched from blood (not recorded which). The sequence was obtained from a woman between 45 and 65 years old who had recovered from COVID-19. CDR3 region: CASSVSGDRAYEQYF. In nucleotides, the CDR3 is TGTGCCAGCAGCGTAAGCGGGGACAGGGCCTACGAGCAGTACTTC.